This T cell receptor beta chain was profiled in a study of CXCR3-negative and CXCR3-positive naive CD8 T cells. Findings and caveats of the study: Researchers report that CXCR3-positive naive cells carry more hydrophobic TRB CDR3s than CXCR3-negative naive cells. For memory CD8+ cells diversity was much lower, but both naive subsets had comparably high diversity. Similar TRBV-TRBJ gene usage was seen in naive CXCR3-negative and CXCR3-positive cells, but not in memory cells. Across naive subsets, surface CD5 expression was comparable, and TCR strength was inferred from properties of the TRB CDR3.

Details on this clonotype: Antigen: not known.

The authors prepared UMI-labeled TRB cDNA libraries by 5' RACE. TCRdb reprocessed the 5' RACE reads and reports one entry per CDR3 protein, with no DNA. Its table lists about 56,000 distinct CDR3 sequences. In germline, CDR1 is SGHRS, CDR2 YFSETQ. The CDR3 consists of 17 residues. CD45RO-CCR7+CD27+CD95- expression identified naive CD8+ T cells. The sample taken for sequencing was naive CXCR3+ CD8+ T cells from blood. The subset: CD45RO-CCR7+CD27+CD95- naive CD8+ T cells expressing CXCR3 (TNR3+). The receptor was derived from a human donor in good health. Some clones in this sample may be carry-over from other donors' samples. The V and J genes are TRBV5-1 and TRBJ2-3; TCRdb's D gene call, TRBD2, goes unchecked for lack of DNA. CDR3 residues: CASSTHARVGASDTQYF.